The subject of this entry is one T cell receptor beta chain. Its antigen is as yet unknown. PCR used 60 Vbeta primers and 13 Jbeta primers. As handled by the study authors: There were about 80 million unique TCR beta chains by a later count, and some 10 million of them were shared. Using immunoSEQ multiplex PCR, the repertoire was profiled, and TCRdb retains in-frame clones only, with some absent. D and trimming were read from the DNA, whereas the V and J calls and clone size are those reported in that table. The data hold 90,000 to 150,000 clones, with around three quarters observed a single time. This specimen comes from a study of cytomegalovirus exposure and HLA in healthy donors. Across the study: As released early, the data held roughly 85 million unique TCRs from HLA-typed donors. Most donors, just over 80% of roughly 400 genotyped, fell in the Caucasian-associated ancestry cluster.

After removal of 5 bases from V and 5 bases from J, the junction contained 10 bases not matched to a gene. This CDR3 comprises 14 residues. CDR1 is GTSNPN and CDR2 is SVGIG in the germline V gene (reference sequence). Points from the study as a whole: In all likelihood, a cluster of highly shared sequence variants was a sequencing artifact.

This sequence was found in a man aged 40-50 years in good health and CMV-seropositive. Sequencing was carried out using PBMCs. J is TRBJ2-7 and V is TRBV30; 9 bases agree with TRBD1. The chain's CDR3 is CAWHTTGGSHEQYF. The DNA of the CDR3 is TGTGCCTGGCACACGACAGGGGGTTCCCACGAGCAGTACTTC.